The rows below give T cell receptor beta chains drawn from one sample of a study of T cell changes during pregnancy in multiple sclerosis. Here immunoSEQ multiplex PCR was the method, and the copy in TCRdb shows in-frame clones only, minus some. The sample includes tens of thousands of clones, roughly nine tenths seen only once; the top ten take roughly 3.2%. The source material was CD8+ T cells from peripheral blood mononuclear cells, sampled before pregnancy. The receptors stem from a female donor with multiple sclerosis, enrolled in a pregnancy study. CDR3s include the opening cysteine and the closing phenylalanine or tryptophan. The D gene is left open where the match is weak. Clone size appears in some rows only: once, few, many, or a class for an expanded clone.

d_call,j_call,clone_size,v_call,cdr3_aa,cdr3_nt
TRBD1,TRBJ1-2,.,TRBV4-3,CASSQDQGDYGYTF,TGCGCCAGCAGCCAAGATCAGGGGGACTATGGCTACACCTTC
.,TRBJ1-4,.,TRBV4-3,CASSQVWSFNEKLFF,TGCGCCAGCAGCCAAGTTTGGAGTTTTAATGAAAAACTGTTTTTT
TRBD2,TRBJ2-1,few,TRBV4-3,CASSQLLAGDYNEQFF,TGCGCCAGCAGCCAATTACTAGCGGGGGACTACAATGAGCAGTTCTTC
.,TRBJ2-5,.,TRBV11-2,CASSLGSGGTQYF,TGTGCCAGCAGCTTAGGGTCTGGCGGGACCCAGTACTTC
TRBD1,TRBJ1-2,.,TRBV6-5,CASSYSQGAKGYGYTF,TGTGCCAGCAGTTACTCACAGGGGGCAAAGGGCTATGGCTACACCTTC
TRBD2,TRBJ2-1,.,TRBV4-3,CASSQLAGMRNEQFF,TGCGCCAGCAGCCAGCTAGCGGGGATGAGGAATGAGCAGTTCTTC
.,TRBJ1-1,.,TRBV4-1,CASSQGSGNTEAFF,TGCGCCAGCAGCCAAGGATCGGGGAACACTGAAGCTTTCTTT
TRBD1,TRBJ1-2,.,TRBV11-2,CASSPTDRVAANYGYTF,TGTGCCAGCAGCCCAACGGACAGGGTGGCGGCTAACTATGGCTACACCTTC
.,TRBJ1-1,.,TRBV7-9,CAYSRNTEAFF,TGTGCCTACTCTAGGAACACTGAAGCTTTCTTT
TRBD2,TRBJ2-3,.,TRBV6-4,CASSDSGGGTDTQYF,TGTGCCAGCAGTGACTCGGGGGGGGGCACAGATACGCAGTATTTT
.,TRBJ1-2,once,TRBV6-5,CASSRTPMGRNGYTF,TGTGCCAGCAGTCGCACCCCCATGGGCCGCAATGGCTACACCTTC
.,TRBJ1-2,.,TRBV29-1,CSARKGGDYGYTF,TGCAGCGCCCGAAAGGGAGGGGACTATGGCTACACCTTC
.,TRBJ2-7,once,TRBV4-1,CASSRFQGSYEQYF,TGCGCCAGCAGCCGTTTTCAGGGCTCCTACGAGCAGTACTTC
TRBD1,TRBJ2-2,.,TRBV9,CASSGGQVNTGELFF,TGTGCCAGCAGCGGTGGACAGGTGAACACCGGGGAGCTGTTTTTT
TRBD1,TRBJ2-5,.,TRBV4-3,CASSQVQGVRETQYF,TGCGCCAGCAGCCAAGTACAGGGGGTGAGAGAGACCCAGTACTTC
TRBD2,TRBJ2-3,.,TRBV5-1,CASSLAGLAGPDTQYF,TGCGCCAGCAGCTTGGCGGGACTAGCGGGGCCAGATACGCAGTATTTT
TRBD1,TRBJ1-2,.,TRBV19,CASSIGDRRRTNYGYTF,TGTGCCAGTAGTATAGGGGACAGGCGGCGCACTAACTATGGCTACACCTTC
.,TRBJ2-7,.,TRBV18,CASSPERTPYEQYF,TGTGCCAGCTCACCGGAGAGGACACCCTACGAGCAGTACTTC
TRBD1,TRBJ2-5,.,TRBV7-7,CASSPRQGSPETQYF,TGTGCCAGCAGCCCCCGACAGGGATCCCCGGAGACCCAGTACTTC
.,TRBJ1-2,once,TRBV27,CASSSRGAPYSGYTF,TGTGCCAGCAGTTCCCGGGGGGCACCGTATTCTGGCTACACCTTC